Below are 23 T cell receptor beta chains sequenced from a single sample in a study of metastatic and nonmetastatic thyroid tumors. TCRdb redid the clone calls on the PCR reads using MiXCR. The data show about 69,000 clones, with 12% to 15% seen just once and just over 6.5% held by the top ten. All patients were treatment-naive before thyroid surgery. The sample comprised blood. Every receptor here comes from a male donor with papillary thyroid cancer or a benign thyroid nodule (not recorded which). Some clones in this sample may be carry-over from other donors' samples.

This clone came up many times. The rearrangement links TRBV9 to TRBJ2-3; weak D call: TRBD1 (5 bases). The germline gives CDR1 SGDLS, CDR2 YYNGEE. Trimming stripped 3 bases from V and 2 bases from J, with 16 bases between. The length of the CDR3 is 16 residues. CDR3 sequence (DNA): TGTGCCAGCAGCGAGGGGATTGAGTGGGACACAGATACGCAGTATTTT. Its translation: CASSEGIEWDTDTQYF.

This clone was counted only a few times. This rearrangement joins TRBV25-1 to TRBJ2-1; 10 bases agree with TRBD2. Germline V gene lookup returns CDR1 MGHDK and CDR2 SYGVNS. The V segment lost 6 bases and the J segment 10 bases; nucleotides outside the gene matches: 12. CDR3 length: 15 amino acids. CDR3 DNA sequence: TGTGCCAGCAGCTATCCTGGGACTAGCGAAACCGAGCAGTTCTTC. It specifies CASSYPGTSETEQFF.

This clone was detected ten times or more. The chain carries TRBV5-4 and TRBJ1-6; D is possibly TRBD1 (6 bases). The CDR3 is 15 residues long. V lost 1 base and J 6 bases, leaving 11 bases between the germline ends. CDR1 and CDR2 (germline): SGHNT, YYREEE (reference sequence). CDR3: CASSLKGGSNSPLHF. The CDR3 nucleotides read TGTGCCAGCAGCTTGAAAGGGGGTAGTAATTCACCCCTCCACTTT.

This clone was observed a handful of times. The junction does not match germline at one end; this may be a read error. J is TRBJ2-1 and V is TRBV27; 7 bases align to TRBD2. The CDR3 extends over 16 amino acids. Germline V CDR1 and CDR2: MNHEY, SMNVEV (reference sequence). The CDR3 region is CASSLSGTTSVNEHFF. CDR3 sequence (DNA): TGTGCCAGCAGTCTCTCCGGGACTACCAGCGTCAATGAGCATTTCTTC.

Many counts were recorded for this clone. The chain employs TRBV6-1 and TRBJ2-5; tentative D call: TRBD2 (7 bases). Trimming took 7 bases from V and 7 from J, leaving 22 bases between them. The CDR3 length is 15 residues. Germline CDR1 and CDR2: MNHNS and SASEGT. CDR3 residues: CASKIIRERGGTQYF. The DNA of the CDR3 is TGTGCCAGCAAAATAATACGGGAGAGGGGGGGGACCCAGTACTTC.

This clone has at least ten counts. The chain joins TRBV7-2 to TRBJ2-3; possible D gene TRBD2, 5 bases. Between the trimmed V and J ends, which lost 4 bases and 6 bases, there was a span of 14 bases. Germline assignment: CDR1 SGHTA and CDR2 FQGNSA. The CDR3 is made up of 14 amino acids. CDR3 DNA: TGTGCCAGCAGCTCGTATAGACTATCGGATACGCAGTATTTT. Protein product: CASSSYRLSDTQYF. The variable domain in full, completed from reference TRBV7-2 and TRBJ2-3, reads GAGVSQSPSNKVTEKGKDVELRCDPISGHTALYWYRQSLGQGLEFLIYFQGNSAPDKSGLPSDRFSAERTGGSVSTLTIQRTQQEDSAVYLCASSSYRLSDTQYFGPGTRLTVL.

This clone was detected many times. The junction and the germline gene differ at one end; a read error may be behind it. The rearrangement joins TRBV7-2 to TRBJ2-1; D perhaps matches TRBD2 (7 bases). The CDR3 has 15 residues. Germline values: CDR1 SGHTA, CDR2 FQGNSA. The CDR3 loop is CASSPGGGSWNERFF. The CDR3 bases are TGTGCCAGCAGCCCCGGGGGCGGGAGTTGGAATGAGCGGTTCTTC.

This clone has more than one count but fewer than ten. The rearrangement joins TRBV6-9 to TRBJ2-7; TRBD1 is a possible D gene (5 bases). The CDR3 has 13 amino acids. V lost 2 bases and J lost 6, with 11 bases in between. The germline gives CDR1 MNHGY, CDR2 SVAAGI. CDR3 sequence: CASSYQGRCEQYF. The CDR3 DNA reads TGTGCCAGCAGTTATCAGGGCAGGTGCGAGCAGTACTTC.

This clone was detected many times. The chain couples TRBV30 to TRBJ1-2; D gene ambiguous. V shed 2 bases and J shed 1 base, with 8 bases lying between them. The CDR3 totals 13 residues. Germline CDR1 GTSNPN, CDR2 SVGIG (reference sequence). The CDR3 here is CAWSQDLNYGYTF. The CDR3 DNA reads TGTGCCTGGAGTCAGGACCTTAACTATGGCTACACCTTC.

A few counts support this clone. The junction shows a germline mismatch at one end, possibly a read error. The chain recombines TRBV6-1 with TRBJ2-7; D call uncertain. Germline V lookup: CDR1 MNHNS, CDR2 SASEGT. The CDR3 loop spans 15 amino acids. The CDR3 DNA reads TGTGCCAGCAGTGCCCCGGGCCAGAGCTCCTACGAGAAGTACTTC. It yields the protein CASSAPGQSSYEKYF.

This clone was observed at least ten times. This chain uses TRBV29-1 with TRBJ1-5; no clear D. CDR1 and CDR2 from the germline V gene are SQVTM and ANQGSEA. Trimming shortened V by 7 bases and J by 0 bases, and 13 bases separated the two germline ends. There are 14 residues in the CDR3. Here the CDR3 reads CSEPDPTSNQPQHF. CDR3 in DNA: TGCAGCGAACCGGACCCGACTAGCAATCAGCCCCAGCATTTT. Based on the CDR3 plus reference TRBV29-1 and TRBJ1-5, the full variable domain is SAVISQKPSRDICQRGTSLTIQCQVDSQVTMMFWYRQQPGQSLTLIATANQGSEATYESGFVIDKFPISRPNLTFSTLTVSNMSPEDSSIYLCSEPDPTSNQPQHFGDGTRLSIL.

This clone has ten or more counts. A read error may account for a junction end that differs from germline. The rearrangement links TRBV7-7 to TRBJ2-1; either TRBD1 or TRBD2 may supply D (5 bases each). From germline, CDR1 is SSHAT and CDR2 FNYEAQ (reference sequence). The CDR3 consists of 15 residues. The DNA for the CDR3 is TGTGCTAGCAGCCCCCGGGGCGGCTCCTACAATGAGCAGTTCTTC. Amino acid sequence: CASSPRGGSYNEQFF. Using reference TRBV7-7 and TRBJ2-1 for the parts outside the CDR3, the full variable domain is GAGVSQSPRYKVTKRGQDVTLRCDPISSHATLYWYQQALGQGPEFLTYFNYEAQPDKSGLPSDRFSAERPEGSISTLTIQRTEQRDSAMYRCASSPRGGSYNEQFFGPGTRLTVL.

This clone has a count of ten or more. The rearrangement links TRBV6-2 or TRBV6-3 to TRBJ2-1, with 7 nucleotides matching TRBD2. In germline, CDR1 is MNHEY, CDR2 SVGEGT. The CDR3 length is 13 residues. Losses at the gene ends were 6 bases for V and 4 bases for J; bases not matched to a gene: 3. CDR3 nucleotides: TGTGCCAGCAGAACCGGGAGGTACAATGAGCAGTTCTTC. Translated, it gives CASRTGRYNEQFF.

The chain combines TRBV20-1 with TRBJ1-1, with 9 bases matching TRBD1. CDR3 length equals 15 residues. Germline assignment: CDR1 DFQATT and CDR2 SNEGSKA (reference sequence). Trimming cost V 5 bases and J 4 bases; bases outside gene matches: 11. The chain's CDR3 is CSAETGGGLATEAFF. CDR3 bases: TGCAGTGCTGAGACAGGGGGTGGGTTAGCCACTGAAGCTTTCTTT.

This clone has just a few counts. This may be a read error, as it is one base from a much larger clone. The genes are TRBV20-1 and TRBJ2-2, with D tentatively TRBD2 (6 bases). This CDR3 spans 15 amino acids. Looked up from germline, CDR1 is DFQATT and CDR2 is SNEGSKA (reference sequence). The CDR3, as DNA: TGCAGTGCTAGAGATGGCGGGATGCACACCGGGAAGCTGTTTTTT. Translating it yields CSARDGGMHTGKLFF.

As regards this clone: A much more abundant neighbour one base away suggests this may be a read error. The rearrangement joins TRBV2 to TRBJ1-3; D gene uncertain. The V end lost 6 bases, the J end lost 3 bases, and 18 bases lay between the germline ends. CDR1 is SNHLY and CDR2 is FYNNEI in the germline V gene. The CDR3 is 16 amino acids. The CDR3 here is CASSPPGQSCGNTIYF. The CDR3 DNA reads as TGTGCCAGCAGCCCCCCGGGCCAGAGTTGTGGAAACACCATATATTTT.

On this clone: An end of the junction differs from the germline gene, which may be a read error. This sequence joins TRBV11-2 and TRBJ2-2, with a weak D call TRBD2 (5 bases). The length of the CDR3 is 19 residues. Germline V gives CDR1 SGHAT, CDR2 FQNNGV. The CDR3 protein is CANSLGGFSVRALTGELFF. The DNA of the CDR3 is TGTGCCAACAGCTTAGGCGGGTTTAGCGTGAGGGCCTTAACCGGGGAGCTGTTTTTT. Using reference TRBV11-2 and TRBJ2-2 for the parts outside the CDR3, the full variable domain is EAGVAQSPRYKIIEKRQSVAFWCNPISGHATLYWYQQILGQGPKLLIQFQNNGVVDDSQLPKDRFSAERLKGVDSTLKIQPAKLEDSAVYLCANSLGGFSVRALTGELFFGEGSRLTVL.

This clone was picked up many times. The chain uses TRBV3-1 and TRBJ2-2; D not certain. CDR1 is LGHDT and CDR2 is YNNKEL in the germline V gene (reference sequence). Trimming pared 4 bases from V and 6 bases from J, leaving 6 bases between. The CDR3 length is 12 residues. The CDR3 nucleotides are TGTGCCAGCAGCCTGAGTTCCGGGGAGCTGTTTTTT. Its translation: CASSLSSGELFF.

The V and J genes are TRBV28 and TRBJ1-5; perhaps TRBD1 as D (5 bases). CDR1 and CDR2 from the germline V gene are MDHEN and SYDVKM. This CDR3 has 16 amino acids. V shed 6 bases and J shed 4 bases, with 19 bases lying between them. The CDR3 DNA sequence: TGTGCCAGCAGCAACCCTGGGGCAGTGTCGAATCAGCCCCAGCATTTT. This sequence encodes CASSNPGAVSNQPQHF.

This clone has at least ten counts. V is TRBV27 and J is TRBJ2-3, with D possibly TRBD2 on 5 matching bases. The CDR3 has 18 amino acids. The V end was cut by 5 bases, the J end by 1 base, with 22 bases between. In germline, CDR1 is MNHEY, CDR2 SMNVEV (reference sequence). The CDR3 DNA follows: TGTGCCAGCAGTCAAATTGGAGACACAGACTATGGCACAGATACGCAGTATTTT. It encodes CASSQIGDTDYGTDTQYF.

This clone has more than one count but fewer than ten. V and J are TRBV2 and TRBJ2-7, with D perhaps TRBD1 or TRBD2 (5 bases each). The germline V and J ends were trimmed by 8 bases and 6 bases, with 20 bases remaining between them. The V gene's germline CDR1 is SNHLY and CDR2 FYNNEI. The CDR3 has 14 residues. The CDR3 nucleotides are TGTGCCAGCGGCCGGGACGCACAATTCGGCGAGCAGTACGTC. Translated, it gives CASGRDAQFGEQYV.

The chain uses TRBV18 and TRBJ2-3, with 8 nucleotides matching TRBD1. CDR3 length equals 15 residues. From germline, CDR1 is KGHSH and CDR2 LQKENI. With 8 bases clipped from V and 1 base from J, the junction kept 8 bases outside the gene matches. CDR3 in DNA: TGTGCCAGCACGCTGCAGGGGGCCGGCACAGATACGCAGTATTTT. It codes for CASTLQGAGTDTQYF.

The CDR3 spells CATSKGTSEYPAYEQYF. For the CDR3, the DNA is TGTGCCACCTCGAAAGGGACTAGCGAATATCCTGCCTACGAGCAGTACTTC. V and J are TRBV6-1 and TRBJ2-7; 10 bases line up with TRBD2. V was clipped by 10 bases and J by 2 bases; unmatched bases: 17. Germline V CDR1 and CDR2: MNHNS, SASEGT. The CDR3 extends over 17 amino acids.